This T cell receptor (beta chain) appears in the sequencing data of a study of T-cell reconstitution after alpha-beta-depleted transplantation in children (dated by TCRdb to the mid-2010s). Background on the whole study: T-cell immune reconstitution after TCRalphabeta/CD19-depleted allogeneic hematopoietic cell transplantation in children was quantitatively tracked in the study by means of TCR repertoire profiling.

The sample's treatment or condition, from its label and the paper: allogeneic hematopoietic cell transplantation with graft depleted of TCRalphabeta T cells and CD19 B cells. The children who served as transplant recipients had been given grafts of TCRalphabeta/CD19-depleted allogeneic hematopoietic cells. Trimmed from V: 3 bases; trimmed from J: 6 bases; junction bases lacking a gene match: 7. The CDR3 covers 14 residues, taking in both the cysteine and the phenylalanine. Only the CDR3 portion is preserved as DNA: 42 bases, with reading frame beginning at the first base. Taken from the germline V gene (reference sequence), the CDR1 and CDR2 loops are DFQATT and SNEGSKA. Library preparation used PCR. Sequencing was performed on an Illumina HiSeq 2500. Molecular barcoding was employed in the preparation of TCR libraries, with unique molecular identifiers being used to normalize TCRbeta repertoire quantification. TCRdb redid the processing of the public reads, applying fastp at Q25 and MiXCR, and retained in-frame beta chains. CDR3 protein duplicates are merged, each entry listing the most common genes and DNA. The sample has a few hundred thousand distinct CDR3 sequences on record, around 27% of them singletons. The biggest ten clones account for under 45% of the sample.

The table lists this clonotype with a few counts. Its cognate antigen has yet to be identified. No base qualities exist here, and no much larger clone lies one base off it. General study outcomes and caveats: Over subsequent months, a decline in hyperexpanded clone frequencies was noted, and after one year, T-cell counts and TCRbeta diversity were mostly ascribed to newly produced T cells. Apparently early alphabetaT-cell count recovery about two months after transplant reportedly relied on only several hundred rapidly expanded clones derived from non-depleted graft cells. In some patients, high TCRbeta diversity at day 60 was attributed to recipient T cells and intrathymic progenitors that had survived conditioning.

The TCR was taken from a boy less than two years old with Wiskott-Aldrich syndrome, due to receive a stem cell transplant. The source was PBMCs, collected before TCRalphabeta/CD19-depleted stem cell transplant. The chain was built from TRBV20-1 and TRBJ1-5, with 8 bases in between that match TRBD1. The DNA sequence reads TGCAGTGCTAGTAACCAGGGGGCTTTTCAGCCCCAGCATTTT. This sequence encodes CSASNQGAFQPQHF.